These 18 T cell receptor beta chains share one sample of origin, sequenced in a study of shared clonotypes between healthy human individuals. Libraries were prepared by immunoSEQ multiplex PCR; TCRdb keeps only in-frame clonotypes and omits some of them. The sample lists over 850,000 clones; approximately 80% were seen once. The specimen sequenced was memory CD4+ T cells from PBMCs. Subset indicated: CD45RA-negative fraction. These receptors all come from a young man in good health. Some clones in this sample may be carry-over from other donors' samples.

The CDR3 loop reads CASSLISGTYNEQFF. CDR3 bases: TGTGCCAGCAGTTTGATCAGCGGCACCTACAATGAGCAGTTCTTC. This chain uses TRBV6-6 with TRBJ2-1; possibly TRBD2 for D (5 bases). Germline CDR1 reads MNHNY; CDR2 reads SVGAGI (reference sequence). This CDR3 spans 15 amino acids. Trimming pared 4 bases from V and 2 bases from J, leaving 12 bases between.

V is TRBV2 and J is TRBJ2-7; 11 nucleotides align to TRBD1. The CDR3 has 16 amino acids. CDR1 is SNHLY, CDR2 FYNNEI, per germline. With 8 bases clipped from V and 3 bases from J, the junction kept 12 bases outside the gene matches. The CDR3 DNA reads TGTGCCAGCGCCCCCGGTCAGGGACAGGGGGTCTACGAGCAGTACTTC. Its translation: CASAPGQGQGVYEQYF.

The chain combines TRBV11-1 with TRBJ2-7; the match to TRBD1 covers 10 bases. Trimming took 1 base from V and 6 from J; bases not matched to a gene: 3. Per the germline V gene, CDR1 is SGHAT and CDR2 is FQDESV (reference sequence). The CDR3 is 14 amino acids. CDR3 protein: CASSLGDRGGEQYF. Here the CDR3 DNA reads TGTGCCAGCAGCTTAGGGGACAGGGGAGGCGAGCAGTACTTC.

This rearrangement joins TRBV7-2 to TRBJ1-1, with TRBD1 matching over 9 bases. This CDR3 has 16 amino acids. Trimming cost V 3 bases and J 1 base; bases outside gene matches: 6. CDR1 is SGHTA, CDR2 FQGNSA, per germline. This CDR3 reads CASSFSGTGPNTEAFF. CDR3 DNA sequence: TGTGCCAGCAGCTTCTCCGGGACAGGGCCGAACACTGAAGCTTTCTTT.

This clone was observed once. V is TRBV18 and J is TRBJ2-2; D unclear. Germline V gives CDR1 KGHSH, CDR2 LQKENI. V lost 4 bases and J lost 6, with 6 bases in between. The CDR3 contains 12 residues. In DNA form, the CDR3 reads TGTGCCAGCTCACGACCTCCCGGGGAGCTGTTTTTT. Its translation: CASSRPPGELFF.

This chain connects TRBV12-5 to TRBJ1-1, with D maybe TRBD1 (5 bases). There are 15 residues in the CDR3. Per germline, CDR1 LGHNT and CDR2 FRNRAP. With 0 bases removed from V and 8 bases from J, the gap between germline ends came to 16 bases. DNA for the CDR3: TGTGCTAGTGGTTTGGTACGGGCCCGGGGGTTGGAAGCTTTCTTT. It is translated as CASGLVRARGLEAFF.

This clone has just a few counts. V usage is TRBV6-5 and J usage is TRBJ1-5, with 7 bases fitting TRBD1. The CDR3 is 16 residues long. Trimming took 4 bases from V and 4 from J; bases not matched to a gene: 10. Germline V CDR1 and CDR2: MNHEY, SVGAGI. DNA for the CDR3: TGTGCCAGCAGTTCCGCGGGAGGGGGACAGAATCAGCCCCAGCATTTT. This encodes CASSSAGGGQNQPQHF.

The rearrangement joins TRBV6-4 to TRBJ1-4, with unresolved D. This CDR3 has 11 residues. Germline CDR1 and CDR2: MRHNA and SNTAGT. V was pared by 8 bases and J by 8 bases, with 9 bases between. Written as DNA, the CDR3 is TGTGCCAGCCCACTGCGGGAAAAACTGTTTTTT. Its translation is CASPLREKLFF.

CDR3 protein: CASSLGGQFSSTQYF. The CDR3 DNA reads TGTGCCAGCAGCTTAGGGGGACAGTTTTCTTCTACGCAGTATTTT. This chain uses TRBV11-3 with TRBJ2-3, with TRBD1 identical over 7 bases. The CDR3 totals 15 residues. Looked up from germline, CDR1 is SGHNT and CDR2 is YENEEA. Trimming cost V 1 base and J 8 bases; bases outside gene matches: 9.

The chain couples TRBV10-3 to TRBJ2-2; 8 bases line up with TRBD2. This CDR3 has 13 residues. The V gene's germline CDR1 is ENHRY and CDR2 SYGVKD. The V and J ends lost 8 bases and 7 bases, in that order; junction bases with no gene match: 6. Here the CDR3 DNA reads TGTGCCATCGGCACTAGCGGCGTCGGGGAGCTGTTTTTT. It is translated as CAIGTSGVGELFF.

The chain has TRBV13 and TRBJ2-7; 13 bases are a match to TRBD2. After removal of 5 bases from V and 5 bases from J, the junction contained 9 bases not matched to a gene. Germline values: CDR1 PRHDT, CDR2 FYEKMQ (reference sequence). The CDR3 totals 16 residues. CDR3 sequence: CASSAGLAGTHHEQYF. The CDR3 DNA reads TGTGCCAGCAGCGCGGGACTAGCGGGAACCCACCACGAGCAGTACTTC.

This clone came up a few times. This rearrangement joins TRBV4-3 to TRBJ1-5, with D unresolved. CDR1 is LGHNA, CDR2 YSLEER, per germline. Trimming shortened V by 0 bases and J by 7 bases, and 10 bases separated the two germline ends. The CDR3 covers 14 residues. The CDR3 nucleotides read TGCGCCAGCAGCCAAGATTGGAAACCCCAGCCCCAGCATTTT. This encodes CASSQDWKPQPQHF.

This clone was seen once. J is TRBJ1-2 and V is TRBV11-2; possibly TRBD1 for D (5 bases). V was pared by 8 bases and J by 6 bases, with 25 bases between. Germline-derived CDR1 and CDR2 are SGHAT and FQNNGV. The CDR3 sequence is 16 residues long. CDR3 DNA: TGTGCCAGCGGGCGTTCGGGGGGGATATTAAAGGATGGCTACACCTTC. Protein product: CASGRSGGILKDGYTF.

The chain recombines TRBV6-5 with TRBJ1-2; D unresolved. CDR1 and CDR2 (germline): MNHEY, SVGAGI. The V end was cut by 5 bases, the J end by 5 bases, with 12 bases between. The CDR3 consists of 13 residues. The CDR3, as DNA: TGTGCCAGCAGTCCGAGGGAGTTATATGGCTACACCTTC. Its protein is CASSPRELYGYTF.

The chain carries TRBV5-6 and TRBJ2-7; 10 nucleotides line up with TRBD1. Germline CDR1 and CDR2: SGHDT and YYEEEE. The V segment lost 4 bases and the J segment 5 bases; nucleotides outside the gene matches: 3. The CDR3 sequence is 13 residues long. CDR3 in amino acids: CASSRDRGHEQYF. CDR3 nucleotides: TGTGCCAGCAGCCGGGACAGGGGTCACGAGCAGTACTTC.

The V gene is TRBV4-3, the J gene TRBJ1-2; TRBD1 matches at 7 bases. This CDR3 is 15 amino acids long. The germline V gene has CDR1 LGHNA and CDR2 YSLEER. V trimming: 1 base; J trimming: 2 bases; junction bases outside the gene matches: 4. The CDR3 protein is CASSQAAGGNYGYTF. Here the CDR3 DNA reads TGCGCCAGCAGCCAAGCGGCAGGGGGGAACTATGGCTACACCTTC.

V and J are TRBV10-3 and TRBJ1-1, with 7 bases aligning to TRBD1. Germline lookup yields CDR1 ENHRY and CDR2 SYGVKD. V lost 1 base to trimming and J lost 5 bases; unmatched junction nucleotides: 4. The CDR3 has 14 amino acids. CDR3 sequence reads: CAISELGTETEAFF. CDR3 nucleotide sequence: TGTGCCATCAGTGAGTTGGGGACAGAAACTGAAGCTTTCTTT.

In its sample, this clone was seen a few times. The chain uses TRBV18 and TRBJ2-7; tentatively, D is TRBD1 or TRBD2 (5 bases each). In germline, CDR1 is KGHSH, CDR2 LQKENI. V lost 6 bases and J lost 7, with 16 bases in between. CDR3 length equals 13 residues. The CDR3 sequence is CASSGDAAREQYF. The CDR3 DNA sequence: TGTGCCAGCTCGGGGGACGCAGCTCGGGAGCAGTACTTC.